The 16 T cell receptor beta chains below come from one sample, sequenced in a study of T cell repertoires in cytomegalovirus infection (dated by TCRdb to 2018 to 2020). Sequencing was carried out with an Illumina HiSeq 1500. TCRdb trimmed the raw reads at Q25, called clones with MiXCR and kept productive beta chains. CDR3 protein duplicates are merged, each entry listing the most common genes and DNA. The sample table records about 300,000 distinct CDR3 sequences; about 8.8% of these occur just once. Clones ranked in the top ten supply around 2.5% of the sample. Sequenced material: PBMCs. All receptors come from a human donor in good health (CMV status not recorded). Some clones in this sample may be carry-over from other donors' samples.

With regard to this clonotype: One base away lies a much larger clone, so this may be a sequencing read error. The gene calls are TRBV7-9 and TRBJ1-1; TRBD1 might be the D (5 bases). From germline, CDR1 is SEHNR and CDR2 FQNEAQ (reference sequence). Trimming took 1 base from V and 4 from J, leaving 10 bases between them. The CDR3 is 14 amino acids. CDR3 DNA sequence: TGTGCCAGCAGCTTAGGGGGCAGGGTCACTGAAGCTTTCTTT. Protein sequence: CASSLGGRVTEAFF.

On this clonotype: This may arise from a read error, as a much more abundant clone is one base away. CDR3 in amino acids: CSVAGTSSSGANVLTF. The DNA for the CDR3 is TGCAGCGTTGCTGGGACTTCGAGCTCTGGGGCCAACGTCCTGACTTTC. J is TRBJ2-6 and V is TRBV29-1; a possible D gene is TRBD2 (6 bases). The germline V gene has CDR1 SQVTM and CDR2 ANQGSEA. The CDR3 contains 16 residues. The V end was cut by 4 bases, the J end by 0 bases, with 13 bases between.

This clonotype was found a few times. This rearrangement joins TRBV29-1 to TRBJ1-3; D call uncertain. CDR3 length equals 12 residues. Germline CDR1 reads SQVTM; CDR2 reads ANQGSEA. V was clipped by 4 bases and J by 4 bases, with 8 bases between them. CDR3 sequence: CSVAKGGNTIYF. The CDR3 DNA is TGCAGCGTTGCAAAGGGAGGAAACACCATATATTTT.

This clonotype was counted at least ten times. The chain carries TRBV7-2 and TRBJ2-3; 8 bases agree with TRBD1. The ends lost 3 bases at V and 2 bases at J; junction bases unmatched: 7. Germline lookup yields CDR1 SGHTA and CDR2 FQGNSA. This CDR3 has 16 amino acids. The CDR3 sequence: CASSFGQGFFTDTQYF. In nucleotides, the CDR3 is TGTGCCAGCAGCTTTGGACAGGGTTTTTTCACAGATACGCAGTATTTT.

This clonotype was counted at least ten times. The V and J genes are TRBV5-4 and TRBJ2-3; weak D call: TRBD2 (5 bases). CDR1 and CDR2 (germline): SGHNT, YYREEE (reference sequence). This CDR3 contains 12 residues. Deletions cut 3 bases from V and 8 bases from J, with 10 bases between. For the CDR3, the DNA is TGTGCCAGCAGCTATGCCGGGATTACGCAGTATTTT. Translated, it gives CASSYAGITQYF. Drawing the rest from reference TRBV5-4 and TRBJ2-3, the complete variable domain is ETGVTQSPTHLIKTRGQQVTLRCSSQSGHNTVSWYQQALGQGPQFIFQYYREEENGRGNFPPRFSGLQFPNYSSELNVNALELDDSALYLCASSYAGITQYFGPGTRLTVL.

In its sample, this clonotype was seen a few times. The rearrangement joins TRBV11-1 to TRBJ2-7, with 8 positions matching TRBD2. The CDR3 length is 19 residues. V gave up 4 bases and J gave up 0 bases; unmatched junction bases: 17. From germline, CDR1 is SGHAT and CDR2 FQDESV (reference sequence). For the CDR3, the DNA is TGTGCCAGCAGCTCCCCATCCCGGGGGGGTGCGGGGCACTCCTACGAGCAGTACTTC. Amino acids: CASSSPSRGGAGHSYEQYF.

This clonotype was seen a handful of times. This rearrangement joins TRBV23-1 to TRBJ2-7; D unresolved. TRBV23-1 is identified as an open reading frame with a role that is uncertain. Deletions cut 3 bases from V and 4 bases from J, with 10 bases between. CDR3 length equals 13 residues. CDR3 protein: CASSQSPGYEQYV. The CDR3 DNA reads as TGCGCCAGCAGTCAGTCTCCAGGATACGAGCAGTACGTC.

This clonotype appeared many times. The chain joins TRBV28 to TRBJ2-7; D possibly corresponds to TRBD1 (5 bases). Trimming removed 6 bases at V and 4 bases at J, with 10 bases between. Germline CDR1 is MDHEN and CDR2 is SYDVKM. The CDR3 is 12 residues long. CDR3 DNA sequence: TGTGCCAGCAGCCCGGACAAGTACGAGCAGTACGTC. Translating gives CASSPDKYEQYV.

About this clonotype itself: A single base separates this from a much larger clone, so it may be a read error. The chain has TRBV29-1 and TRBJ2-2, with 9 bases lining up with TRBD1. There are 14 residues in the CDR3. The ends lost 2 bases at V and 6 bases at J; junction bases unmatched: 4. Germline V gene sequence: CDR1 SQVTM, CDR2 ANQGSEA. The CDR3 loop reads CSVERTGASGELFF. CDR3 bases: TGCAGCGTTGAAAGGACAGGGGCCTCCGGGGAGCTGTTTTTT.

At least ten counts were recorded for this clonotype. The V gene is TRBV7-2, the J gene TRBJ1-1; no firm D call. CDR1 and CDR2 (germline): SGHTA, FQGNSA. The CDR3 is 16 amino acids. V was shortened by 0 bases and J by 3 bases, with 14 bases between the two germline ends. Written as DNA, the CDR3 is TGTGCCAGCAGCTTAGCGCGAAGGACGGCCGACACTGAAGCTTTCTTT. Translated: CASSLARRTADTEAFF.

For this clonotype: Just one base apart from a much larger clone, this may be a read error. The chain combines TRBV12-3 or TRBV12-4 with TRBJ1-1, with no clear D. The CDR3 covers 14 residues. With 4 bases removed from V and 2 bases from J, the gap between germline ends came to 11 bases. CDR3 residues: CASSSLGINTEAFF. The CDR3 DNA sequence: TGTGCCAGCAGTTCACTGGGGATTAACACTGAAGCTTTCTTT.

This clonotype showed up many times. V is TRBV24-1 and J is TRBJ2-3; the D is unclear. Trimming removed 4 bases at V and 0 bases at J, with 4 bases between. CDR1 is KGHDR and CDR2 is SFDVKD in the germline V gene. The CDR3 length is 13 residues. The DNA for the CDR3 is TGTGCCACCAGTGACGCCAGCACAGATACGCAGTATTTT. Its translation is CATSDASTDTQYF.

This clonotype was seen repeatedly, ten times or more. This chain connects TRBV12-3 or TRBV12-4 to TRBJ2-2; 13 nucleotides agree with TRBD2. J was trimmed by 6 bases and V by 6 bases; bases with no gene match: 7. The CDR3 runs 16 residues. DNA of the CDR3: TGTGCCAGCAGCCAACTAGCGGGGGGGCCGGCCGGGGAGCTGTTTTTT. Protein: CASSQLAGGPAGELFF.

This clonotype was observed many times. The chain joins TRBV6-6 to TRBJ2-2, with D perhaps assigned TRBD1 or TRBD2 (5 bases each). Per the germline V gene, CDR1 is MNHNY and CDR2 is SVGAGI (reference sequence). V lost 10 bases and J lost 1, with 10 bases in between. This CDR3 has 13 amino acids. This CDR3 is CAIGTLNTGELFF. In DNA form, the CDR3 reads TGTGCCATCGGGACCCTGAACACCGGGGAGCTGTTTTTT.

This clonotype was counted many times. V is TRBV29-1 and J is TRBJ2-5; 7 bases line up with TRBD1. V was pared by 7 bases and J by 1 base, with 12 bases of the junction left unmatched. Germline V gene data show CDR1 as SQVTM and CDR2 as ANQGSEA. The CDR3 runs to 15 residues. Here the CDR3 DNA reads TGCAGCGCTGCGACAGGGTCCCTGGTCCAAGAGACCCAGTACTTC. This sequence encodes CSAATGSLVQETQYF.

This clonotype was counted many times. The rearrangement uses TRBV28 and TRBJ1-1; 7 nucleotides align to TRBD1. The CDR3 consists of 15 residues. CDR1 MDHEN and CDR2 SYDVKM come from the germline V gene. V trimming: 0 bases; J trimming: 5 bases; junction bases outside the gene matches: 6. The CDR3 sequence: CASSLWTTGKTEAFF. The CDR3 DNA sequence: TGTGCCAGCAGTTTATGGACGACAGGGAAAACTGAAGCTTTCTTT.